A selection of T cell receptor beta chains follows, all from one sample in a study of blood T cell repertoires in COVID-19. Data came from immunoSEQ multiplex PCR; TCRdb stores just in-frame clones and leaves some out. The table lists approximately 190,000 clones, roughly 90% of them singletons. The sequenced sample was peripheral blood. The receptors come from a woman in her forties who had recovered from COVID-19. Each CDR3 is given with its conserved first and last residue. The D gene is left open where the match is weak. Some rows mark clone size as missing; the rest say once, few, many or name a class of expanded clone.

V	size	D	J	DNA	CDR3
TRBV5-1	-	TRBD2	TRBJ2-1	TGCGCCAGCAGCCGGACTAGCGGGGTCACGAGGCAGTTCTTC	CASSRTSGVTRQFF
TRBV6-5	-	-	TRBJ1-1	TGTGCCAGCAGGAGAATAGAAACTGAAGCTTTCTTT	CASRRIETEAFF
TRBV14	-	-	TRBJ2-7	TGTGCCAGCAGCCAAGTGGCAGGAACCCACTACGAGCAGTACTTC	CASSQVAGTHYEQYF
TRBV9	once	TRBD2	TRBJ2-5	TGTGCCAGCAGCGTAGGGACTAGCGGGAGCATCGTCGGAGAGACCCAGTACTTC	CASSVGTSGSIVGETQYF
TRBV28	-	-	TRBJ2-1	TGTGCCAACACCCTATCGGGAAGGGACAATGAGCAGTTCTTC	CANTLSGRDNEQFF
TRBV28	-	-	TRBJ1-1	TGTGCCAGCAGTTGGACAGTCACTGAAGCTTTCTTT	CASSWTVTEAFF
TRBV7-9	-	-	TRBJ1-1	TGTGCCAGCAGCGCTAAGGGGCGCCCGAACACTGAAGCTTTCTTT	CASSAKGRPNTEAFF
TRBV6-1	-	-	TRBJ1-2	TGTGCCAGCAGTGACCCGTCCGGGTGGTTCTATGGCTACACCTTC	CASSDPSGWFYGYTF
TRBV5-4	-	-	TRBJ2-6	TGTGCCAGCAGCCCCGTAGCATCAATCTCTGGGGCCAACGTCCTGACTTTC	CASSPVASISGANVLTF
TRBV5-1	-	TRBD2	TRBJ2-1	TGCGCCAGCAGCTTTCTAGCGGAGAATGAGCAGTTCTTC	CASSFLAENEQFF
TRBV5-4	-	TRBD2	TRBJ2-1	TGTGCCAGCAGCCGGGGGACTAGCGGGAGTAGCAATGAGCAGTTCTTC	CASSRGTSGSSNEQFF
TRBV25-1	-	TRBD1	TRBJ2-7	TGTGCCAGCAGTGTGACAGGGGGCAACGAGCAGTACTTC	CASSVTGGNEQYF
TRBV5-1	once	TRBD1	TRBJ1-6	TGCGCCAGCAGGTTTCGGACAGGGGATAATTCACCCCTCCACTTT	CASRFRTGDNSPLHF
TRBV7-8	-	TRBD2	TRBJ2-1	TGTGCCAGCAGCTCCGTTGGACTAGCGGGATATGAGCAGTTCTTC	CASSSVGLAGYEQFF
TRBV4-2	-	-	TRBJ2-5	TGTGCCAGCAGCCAAGCGCGGGAGACCCAGTACTTC	CASSQARETQYF
TRBV12-3/TRBV12-4	-	-	TRBJ2-5	TGTGCCAGCAGTTTTTTCGGGGAGGAGACCCAGTACTTC	CASSFFGEETQYF
TRBV13	-	-	TRBJ2-1	TGTGCCAGCAGCTTACGTCATCGGGGAGCGGCATACAATGAGCAGTTCTTC	CASSLRHRGAAYNEQFF
TRBV19	-	TRBD1	TRBJ1-2	TGTGCCAGTAGGGACAGGGGCTATGGCTACACCTTC	CASRDRGYGYTF
TRBV7-2	-	TRBD2	TRBJ2-1	TGTGCCAGCAGCTTCAAAGGGAGCGGGAGTCCCTACAATGAGCAGTTCTTC	CASSFKGSGSPYNEQFF
TRBV27	-	TRBD2	TRBJ2-1	TGTGCCAGCAGTTTGGCCCTAGCGGGGCGCGGCTCCTACAATGAGCAGTTCTTC	CASSLALAGRGSYNEQFF
TRBV18	-	-	TRBJ1-1	TGTGCCAGCTCATCAGGAGGCACTGAAGCTTTCTTT	CASSSGGTEAFF
TRBV15	-	-	TRBJ2-7	TGTGCCACCAGCAGGGACTTACTACGACTTCGGTACTTC	CATSRDLLRLRYF
TRBV30	-	TRBD2	TRBJ2-3	TGTGCCTGGAGTAGTACTAGCGGGAGGAAGGCAGATACGCAGTATTTT	CAWSSTSGRKADTQYF
TRBV18	-	-	TRBJ1-1	TGTGCCAGCTCACCGGTAAGGGGGAACACTGAAGCTTTCTTT	CASSPVRGNTEAFF
TRBV19	-	TRBD1	TRBJ1-6	TGTGCCAGTAGCGAAGGACAGGGTCAAAATTCACCCCTCCACTTT	CASSEGQGQNSPLHF
TRBV5-8	-	-	TRBJ2-1	TGTGCCAGCAGCTTTTCTTATAAAGGGGGTGAGCAGTTCTTC	CASSFSYKGGEQFF
TRBV3-1/TRBV3-2	-	-	TRBJ2-1	TGTGCCAGCAGCCAAGGCAGTCTGACCTACAATGAGCAGTTCTTC	CASSQGSLTYNEQFF
TRBV7-3	-	TRBD1	TRBJ2-2	TGTGCCAGCAGCTTAACGTGGACAGGGGACACCGGGGAGCTGTTTTTT	CASSLTWTGDTGELFF
TRBV24-1	-	-	TRBJ2-1	TGTGCCACCAGGGGAGCAGCTGGCGAGCAGTTCTTC	CATRGAAGEQFF
TRBV28	-	-	TRBJ1-5	TGTGCCAGCAAGACAGATTATAGCAATCAGCCCCAGCATTTT	CASKTDYSNQPQHF
TRBV18	-	-	TRBJ2-3	TGTGCCAGCTCACCGACGGAGGGCACAGATACGCAGTATTTT	CASSPTEGTDTQYF
TRBV30	-	-	TRBJ1-2	TGTGCCCTATCCAGGGTTGGCTATGGCTACACCTTC	CALSRVGYGYTF
TRBV5-6	-	-	TRBJ2-1	TGTGCCAGCAGCTTGGACACTAACAATGAGCAGTTCTTC	CASSLDTNNEQFF
TRBV4-3	-	TRBD1	TRBJ2-7	TGCGCCAGCAGCCAAGATCTCCCGGACAGGGGATTCTACGAGCAGTACTTC	CASSQDLPDRGFYEQYF
TRBV11-2	-	TRBD2	TRBJ2-1	TGTGCCAGCAGCTTGTACCCCGGGACTAGCGGGACCGATGAGCAGTTCTTC	CASSLYPGTSGTDEQFF
TRBV5-1	-	-	TRBJ1-4	TGCGCCAGCAGCTACACCTTGGACACCATTGCAACTAATGAAAAACTGTTTTTT	CASSYTLDTIATNEKLFF
TRBV18	-	-	TRBJ1-5	TGTGCCAGCTCCCCCGCGGGGGAACAGCCCCAGCATTTT	CASSPAGEQPQHF
TRBV3-1/TRBV3-2	-	-	TRBJ2-6	TGTGCCAGCGGGGGGTTGTCCTCTGGGGCCAACGTCCTGACTTTC	CASGGLSSGANVLTF
TRBV2	-	-	TRBJ1-2	TGTGCCAGCAGACAAGACAGTCCCAGACCCACCTTC	CASRQDSPRPTF
TRBV6-5	-	-	TRBJ1-5	TGTGCCAGCAGACCCGGACAGACGGGACAGCCCCAGCATTTT	CASRPGQTGQPQHF
TRBV30	-	TRBD1	TRBJ1-2	TGTGCCTGGGATTTGATACAGGGGAATGGCTACACCTTC	CAWDLIQGNGYTF
TRBV4-3	-	TRBD2	TRBJ2-6	TGCGCCAGCAGCCAAGAAAGCAGCGGGAGGCCCCCGGGTGGGGCCAACGTCCTGACTTTC	CASSQESSGRPPGGANVLTF
TRBV6-6	-	TRBD2	TRBJ2-7	TGTGCCAGCAGTCACCAACCGGGACTAGCCTACGAGCAGTACTTC	CASSHQPGLAYEQYF
TRBV3-1/TRBV3-2	-	-	TRBJ2-7	TGTGCCAGCAGCCAAGGTTCGGAGGGGTTAGGGCAGTACTTC	CASSQGSEGLGQYF
TRBV7-3	-	-	TRBJ1-1	TGTGCCAGCAGCTTAACGGCAGGGGACACTGAAGCTTTCTTT	CASSLTAGDTEAFF
TRBV9	-	-	TRBJ2-1	TGTGCCAGCAGCACCTCAGCGGCGATAGTCTCCTACAATGAGCAGTTCTTC	CASSTSAAIVSYNEQFF
TRBV25-1	-	TRBD2	TRBJ2-5	TGTGCCAGCAGTGAATCACCGGGACTAGCAGGAGAGACCCAGTACTTC	CASSESPGLAGETQYF
TRBV7-2	-	-	TRBJ2-2	TGTGCCAGCAGCTTAGCCTCTACAGGGAACACCGGGGAGCTGTTTTTT	CASSLASTGNTGELFF
TRBV19	-	-	TRBJ1-5	TGTGCCAGTAGTATTTTGGCAGGTAATCAGCCCCAGCATTTT	CASSILAGNQPQHF
TRBV14	-	-	TRBJ2-7	TGTGCCAGCAGCCTCTCCCACGAGCAGTACTTC	CASSLSHEQYF
TRBV7-2	-	-	TRBJ1-3	TGTGCCAGCAGCCCACAGGGCATTGCAGGAAACACCATATATTTT	CASSPQGIAGNTIYF
TRBV4-2	-	TRBD2	TRBJ2-3	TGTGCCAGCACCCCCGGGGGGGGCACAGATACGCAGTATTTT	CASTPGGGTDTQYF
TRBV11-2	-	-	TRBJ2-3	TGTGCCAGTCTCGGGGTTGGTACGCAGTATTTT	CASLGVGTQYF
TRBV29-1	-	TRBD2	TRBJ2-2	TGCAGCGCCACCTCCGGTAGCGGGGTTAACACCGGGGAGCTGTTTTTT	CSATSGSGVNTGELFF
TRBV4-1	once	TRBD1	TRBJ2-3	TGCGCCAGCAGCCAAATGGGACAGGCGAGCACAGATACGCAGTATTTT	CASSQMGQASTDTQYF
TRBV29-1	-	-	TRBJ1-1	TGCAGCGTTGAAGTGGTGCAGGGTAAGTCTGAAGCTTTCTTT	CSVEVVQGKSEAFF
TRBV7-2	-	TRBD1	TRBJ1-5	TGTGCCAGCAGCTCAACAGGGGGGCGGGCCGGGCAGCCCCAGCATTTT	CASSSTGGRAGQPQHF
TRBV5-5	-	TRBD2	TRBJ2-1	TGTGCCAGCAGCTTAGGGACTAGTGTTTACAATGAGCAGTTCTTC	CASSLGTSVYNEQFF
TRBV11-2	-	TRBD2	TRBJ2-7	TGTGCCAGCAGCTTAGGGAGCGGGAGCCCCTACGAGCAGTACTTC	CASSLGSGSPYEQYF